This TCR beta chain stems from a study of blood T cell repertoires in COVID-19. In the study overall: Samples taken during acute and convalescent COVID-19 were collected in the United States, Italy and Spain. Sources were T cells, B-cell-depleted T cells, or PBMCs; the material itself was cDNA or gDNA.

Original data processing: Estimates of nucleated cell counts were drawn from the amplification of reference gene primers. TCRdb's copy holds only in-frame clones and misses some; the assay was immunoSEQ multiplex PCR. V, J and clone size were drawn from that table, and D and trimming were deduced from the DNA. The sample lists fewer than 150,000 clones; about 90% were seen once. Germline loops: CDR1 SGHTA, CDR2 FQGNSA. The CDR3 sequence is 16 residues long. V shed 5 bases and J 9 bases; nucleotides not matched to a gene: 9. The sequenced sample consisted of peripheral blood. J is TRBJ2-1 and V is TRBV7-2; TRBD2 matches 14 bases. This TCR was recovered from a woman between 45 and 65 years old who had recovered from COVID-19. The CDR3 is CASSQPGLAGEGEQFF. The CDR3 coding sequence is TGTGCCAGCAGCCAGCCGGGACTAGCGGGAGAGGGTGAGCAGTTCTTC.